These 26 T cell receptor beta chains were sequenced from one sample in a study of graft-versus-host responses after intestinal transplantation. Repertoires were generated with immunoSEQ multiplex PCR, while TCRdb's copy carries only in-frame clones and drops some. The data contain approximately 70,000 clones, roughly 90% of them singletons. This specimen consisted of bone marrow, obtained approximately 100 weeks after intestinal transplantation. The receptors derive from a human patient who received an intestinal transplant, so some T cells may come from the graft donor.

The rearrangement joins TRBV6-5 to TRBJ1-2; D possibly corresponds to TRBD1 (5 bases). V shed 0 bases and J shed 8 bases, with 19 bases lying between them. CDR1 and CDR2 from the germline V gene are MNHEY and SVGAGI. The CDR3 spans 16 residues. The CDR3 sequence: CASSYSRIQGGYGYTF. CDR3 nucleotides: TGTGCCAGCAGTTACTCGAGGATCCAGGGTGGGTACGGCTACACCTTC.

The chain joins TRBV29-1 to TRBJ2-3; D is unclear. The CDR3 sequence is 10 residues long. CDR1 is SQVTM, CDR2 ANQGSEA, per germline. The germline V and J ends were trimmed by 8 bases and 2 bases, with 5 bases remaining between them. CDR3 bases: TGCAGCTCTTACACAGATACGCAGTATTTT. Encoded protein: CSSYTDTQYF.

The gene calls are TRBV29-1 and TRBJ1-5; D is perhaps TRBD1 (5 bases). The V gene's germline CDR1 is SQVTM and CDR2 ANQGSEA. The CDR3 has 14 amino acids. With 3 bases removed from V and 4 bases from J, the gap between germline ends came to 13 bases. The CDR3 region is CSVDLGQPNQPQHF. CDR3 DNA: TGCAGCGTTGACTTGGGGCAGCCTAATCAGCCCCAGCATTTT.

The chain carries TRBV11-2 and TRBJ2-5; D is uncertain. CDR1 is SGHAT and CDR2 is FQNNGV in the germline V gene. The V end was cut by 5 bases, the J end by 7 bases, with 17 bases between. The CDR3 totals 14 residues. The DNA of the CDR3 is TGTGCCAGCAGCCCAAGACATGACCCGGGGACCCAGTACTTC. It codes for CASSPRHDPGTQYF.

The rearrangement uses TRBV7-2 and TRBJ1-1; possible D gene TRBD1, 5 bases. The length of the CDR3 is 18 residues. Trimming stripped 5 bases from V and 2 bases from J, with 24 bases between. Looked up from germline, CDR1 is SGHTA and CDR2 is FQGNSA. Written as DNA, the CDR3 is TGTGCCAGCAGCACCCGAATCGGCGAGGACATTGGTAACACTGAAGCTTTCTTT. Amino acid sequence: CASSTRIGEDIGNTEAFF.

V is TRBV28 and J is TRBJ1-5, with D unresolved. Germline lookup yields CDR1 MDHEN and CDR2 SYDVKM. The CDR3 loop spans 12 amino acids. Trimming removed 4 bases from V and 4 bases from J, with 5 bases in between. The CDR3 region has the DNA TGTGCCAGCAGTTCCTGGAATCAGCCCCAGCATTTT. Amino acid sequence: CASSSWNQPQHF.

The chain links TRBV7-9 to TRBJ2-6; D gene unclear. The CDR3 totals 16 residues. Germline CDR1 reads SEHNR; CDR2 reads FQNEAQ (reference sequence). Trimming removed 3 bases from V and 0 bases from J, with 9 bases in between. CDR3 region: CASSLGRYSGANVLTF. The DNA for the CDR3 is TGTGCCAGCAGCTTGGGCCGATACTCTGGGGCCAACGTCCTGACTTTC.

The CDR3, as DNA: TGCGCCAGCAGCCAAGATTGGGTACGGCAGCAGTACTTC. Its protein product is CASSQDWVRQQYF. The chain joins TRBV4-1 to TRBJ2-7; D not resolved. Germline-derived CDR1 and CDR2 are MGHRA and YSYEKL. Trimming cost V 0 bases and J 8 bases, with 11 bases left between them. The CDR3 loop spans 13 amino acids.

J is TRBJ2-5 and V is TRBV7-9; D unclear. Trimming took 2 bases from V and 1 from J, leaving 11 bases between them. The CDR3 has 15 amino acids. Germline values: CDR1 SEHNR, CDR2 FQNEAQ (reference sequence). CDR3 nucleotide sequence: TGTGCCAGCAGCTTATTTCGATTGAGCCAAGAGACCCAGTACTTC. Translated, it gives CASSLFRLSQETQYF. Using reference TRBV7-9 and TRBJ2-5 for the parts outside the CDR3, the full variable domain is DTGVSQNPRHKITKRGQNVTFRCDPISEHNRLYWYRQTLGQGPEFLTYFQNEAQLEKSRLLSDRFSAERPKGSFSTLEIQRTEQGDSAMYLCASSLFRLSQETQYFGPGTRLLVL.

The chain combines TRBV9 with TRBJ2-5; TRBD2 is a possible D gene (6 bases). The CDR3 sequence is 11 residues long. Trimming stripped 4 bases from V and 9 bases from J, with 10 bases between. Per germline, CDR1 SGDLS and CDR2 YYNGEE. The CDR3 loop reads CASSPRRAQYF. In nucleotides, the CDR3 is TGTGCCAGCAGCCCGAGGAGGGCCCAGTACTTC.

This clone was seen only once. The genes are TRBV9 and TRBJ1-2, with a weak D call TRBD1 (5 bases). The CDR3 is 16 residues long. Germline CDR1 and CDR2: SGDLS and YYNGEE. V lost 0 bases and J 8 bases, leaving 20 bases between the germline ends. CDR3 sequence (DNA): TGTGCCAGCAGCGTAGCGAATCTGAGGGGTCAGAAAGGCTACACCTTC. Residues: CASSVANLRGQKGYTF.

There are a few counts of this clone. The chain has TRBV6-1 and TRBJ2-7; 14 bases line up with TRBD2. V shed 2 bases and J 6 bases; nucleotides not matched to a gene: 3. CDR1 MNHNS and CDR2 SASEGT come from the germline V gene. This CDR3 spans 15 amino acids. The CDR3 loop reads CASSETTSGGAEQYF. The CDR3 nucleotides are TGTGCCAGCAGTGAAACGACTAGCGGGGGGGCCGAGCAGTACTTC.

V and J are TRBV10-3 and TRBJ1-2; possible D gene TRBD1, 5 bases. The ends were cut back, 0 bases at V and 0 bases at J, with 8 bases in the middle. The CDR3 loop spans 15 amino acids. CDR1 is ENHRY and CDR2 is SYGVKD in the germline V gene. The CDR3 sequence: CAISESTAANYGYTF. CDR3 coding DNA: TGTGCCATCAGTGAGTCGACAGCAGCTAACTATGGCTACACCTTC.

This clone was observed a few times. The chain links TRBV4-1 to TRBJ1-6; D gene unclear. The CDR3 contains 14 residues. The V gene's germline CDR1 is MGHRA and CDR2 YSYEKL. V was cut by 1 base and J by 8 bases, with 9 bases left in between. CDR3 loop: CASSQGLGDSPLHF. DNA for the CDR3: TGCGCCAGCAGCCAAGGTCTTGGGGATTCACCCCTCCACTTT.

CDR3: CASGTLDEQFF. As DNA, the CDR3 is TGTGCCAGCGGGACACTCGACGAGCAGTTCTTC. V usage is TRBV9 and J usage is TRBJ2-1; D possibly corresponds to TRBD1 (6 bases). Germline V gene lookup returns CDR1 SGDLS and CDR2 YYNGEE. CDR3 length: 11 residues. Between the trimmed V and J ends, which lost 7 bases and 10 bases, there was a span of 12 bases.

This rearrangement joins TRBV10-3 to TRBJ2-1; D is undetermined. CDR1 and CDR2 (germline): ENHRY, SYGVKD. The germline V and J ends were trimmed by 6 bases and 5 bases, with 14 bases remaining between them. CDR3 length: 14 residues. CDR3: CAIRALVSDNEQFF. The CDR3 DNA sequence: TGTGCCATCAGAGCTTTGGTCTCAGACAATGAGCAGTTCTTC.

The V call is TRBV7-9, the J call TRBJ2-3; TRBD1 agrees at 7 bases. CDR3 size: 16 residues. From germline, CDR1 is SEHNR and CDR2 FQNEAQ (reference sequence). J gave up 2 bases and V 4 bases, and 9 bases lay outside the gene matches. CDR3 bases: TGTGCCAGCAGCTCCTTACCGGGACAGTCCACAGATACGCAGTATTTT. Protein product: CASSSLPGQSTDTQYF.

The chain carries TRBV12-1 and TRBJ1-4; the table's D call TRBD1 went unverified against the DNA. TRBV12-1 has pseudogene status. The CDR3 is 19 residues long. CDR3: CASSFGERQVGSTNEKLFF. DNA of the CDR3: TGTGCCAGCAGCTTTGGTGAACGACAGGTGGGTTCAACTAATGAAAAACTGTTTTTT.

This clone occurred once. The chain employs TRBV5-1 and TRBJ2-2, with D perhaps matching TRBD1 or TRBD2 (5 bases each). The CDR3 has 15 amino acids. Germline CDR1 SGHRS, CDR2 YFSETQ. Trimming cost V 0 bases and J 5 bases, with 11 bases left between them. CDR3 protein: CASSLAGPLTGELFF. The CDR3 DNA follows: TGCGCCAGCAGCTTGGCGGGACCCCTAACCGGGGAGCTGTTTTTT.

The chain joins TRBV2 to TRBJ1-1; 7 nucleotides align to TRBD1. The CDR3 runs to 16 residues. Trimming removed 5 bases from V and 4 bases from J; junction bases left unmatched: 13. Germline CDR1 SNHLY, CDR2 FYNNEI. The CDR3 nucleotides read TGTGCCAGCAGTCAGAGGGGGCCCACAGGGTCCACTGAAGCTTTCTTT. The encoded protein is CASSQRGPTGSTEAFF.

Remarks on this clone: Within the sample, other DNA sequences also encode this same CDR3. The V gene is TRBV20-1, the J gene TRBJ2-2; D is ambiguous. Germline V gene data show CDR1 as DFQATT and CDR2 as SNEGSKA (reference sequence). V was pared by 4 bases and J by 4 bases, with 4 bases between. The CDR3 has 11 residues. CDR3 protein: CSATSTGELFF. The CDR3 region has the DNA TGCAGTGCTACTAGCACCGGGGAGCTGTTTTTT.

The chain joins TRBV6-6 to TRBJ1-1, with 8 bases aligning to TRBD1. Trimming removed 0 bases from V and 7 bases from J; junction bases left unmatched: 7. This CDR3 region has 15 residues. Looked up from germline, CDR1 is MNHNY and CDR2 is SVGAGI (reference sequence). This chain's CDR3 is CASSYSTGGDGEAFF. The CDR3 DNA reads as TGTGCCAGCAGTTACTCTACAGGGGGGGACGGTGAAGCTTTCTTT.

The chain uses TRBV6-5 and TRBJ2-1; no reliable D call. Trimming left V 0 bases short and J 6 bases short, with 9 bases between. Germline CDR1 is MNHEY and CDR2 is SVGAGI. The CDR3 covers 14 residues. CDR3 residues: CASSYSKDSNEQFF. CDR3 nucleotides: TGTGCCAGCAGTTACTCGAAGGATAGCAATGAGCAGTTCTTC.

The chain is built from TRBV18 and TRBJ2-3; D gene ambiguous. Germline CDR1 and CDR2: KGHSH and LQKENI. CDR3 length equals 13 residues. Deletions cut 2 bases from V and 0 bases from J, with 3 bases between. In DNA, the CDR3 is TGTGCCAGCTCACCAGCTAGCACAGATACGCAGTATTTT. Protein: CASSPASTDTQYF. The full variable domain, with the rest looked up from reference TRBV18 and TRBJ2-3, is NAGVMQNPRHLVRRRGQEARLRCSPMKGHSHVYWYRQLPEEGLKFMVYLQKENIIDESGMPKERFSAEFPKEGPSILRIQQVVRGDSAAYFCASSPASTDTQYFGPGTRLTVL.

The chain's CDR3 is CASSPNAGRGETQYF. The CDR3, as DNA: TGTGCCAGCAGCCCGAATGCGGGGCGCGGAGAGACCCAGTACTTC. This sequence joins TRBV7-9 and TRBJ2-5, with a weak D call TRBD2 (6 bases). The length of the CDR3 is 15 residues. V was cut by 5 bases and J by 4 bases, with 17 bases left in between. Germline V gene sequence: CDR1 SEHNR, CDR2 FQNEAQ (reference sequence).

This rearrangement joins TRBV7-2 to TRBJ2-7; TRBD2 agrees at 9 bases. J was trimmed by 6 bases and V by 0 bases; bases with no gene match: 3. Germline loops: CDR1 SGHTA, CDR2 FQGNSA. This CDR3 contains 14 residues. CDR3 protein: CASSLAGTSSEQYF. CDR3 nucleotide sequence: TGTGCCAGCAGCTTAGCTGGGACTAGCAGCGAGCAGTACTTC.